This T cell receptor beta chain was documented in a study of T cells after yellow fever vaccination. The study's findings and limits: Although most clonotypes did not, a small share appeared in both CD4 and CD8 compartments. Peaking on day 5 versus 15, the secondary response was faster but weaker.

V gave up 5 bases and J gave up 1 base, with 16 bases separating them. The CDR3 is 15 residues long. Germline V gene sequence: CDR1 SGHRS, CDR2 YFSETQ. This clonotype was counted a few times. Its cognate antigen is unknown. 5'RACE template switching generated TCR cDNA, adding a universal primer site and UMIs. Using its own MiXCR run on the 5' RACE reads, TCRdb lists one record per CDR3 protein. The sample carries hundreds of thousands of distinct CDR3 sequences, roughly 14% recorded once. The genes are TRBV5-1 and TRBJ2-7; D not certain. The sample consisted of PBMCs, taken on the day of the yellow fever booster vaccination. This TCR came from a man aged 25-45 years who received the YFV17D yellow fever vaccine. The CDR3 region is CASRPGSPTSYEQYF. In DNA form, the CDR3 reads TGCGCCAGCAGGCCTGGAAGCCCCACTTCCTACGAGCAGTACTTC.